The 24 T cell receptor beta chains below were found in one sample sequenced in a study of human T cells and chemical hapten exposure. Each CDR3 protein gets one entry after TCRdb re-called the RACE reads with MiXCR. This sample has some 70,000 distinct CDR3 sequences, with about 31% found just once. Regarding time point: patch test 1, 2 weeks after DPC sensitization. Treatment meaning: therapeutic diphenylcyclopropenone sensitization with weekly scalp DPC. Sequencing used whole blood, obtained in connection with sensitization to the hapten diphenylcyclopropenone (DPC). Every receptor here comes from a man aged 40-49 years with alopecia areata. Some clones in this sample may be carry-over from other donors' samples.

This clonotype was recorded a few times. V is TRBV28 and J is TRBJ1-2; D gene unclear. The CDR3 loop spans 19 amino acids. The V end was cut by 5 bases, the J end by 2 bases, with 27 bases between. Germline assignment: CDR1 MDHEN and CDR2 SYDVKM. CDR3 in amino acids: CASSHPWIGQPNRNYGYTF. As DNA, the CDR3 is TGTGCCAGCAGTCACCCCTGGATCGGGCAGCCTAATCGGAACTATGGCTACACCTTC.

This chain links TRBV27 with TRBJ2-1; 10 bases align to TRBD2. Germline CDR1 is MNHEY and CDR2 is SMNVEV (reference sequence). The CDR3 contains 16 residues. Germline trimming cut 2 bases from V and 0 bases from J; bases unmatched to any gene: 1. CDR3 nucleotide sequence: TGTGCCAGCAGTTTACCTAGCGGGAGCTCCTACAATGAGCAGTTCTTC. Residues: CASSLPSGSSYNEQFF.

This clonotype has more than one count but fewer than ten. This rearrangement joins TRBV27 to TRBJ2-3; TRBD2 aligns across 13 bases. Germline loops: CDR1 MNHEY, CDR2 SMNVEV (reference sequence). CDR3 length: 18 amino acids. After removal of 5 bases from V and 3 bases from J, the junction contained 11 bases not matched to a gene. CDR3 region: CASSPRVILAGGTDTQYF. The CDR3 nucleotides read TGTGCCAGCAGTCCCCGCGTAATACTAGCGGGAGGGACAGATACGCAGTATTTT.

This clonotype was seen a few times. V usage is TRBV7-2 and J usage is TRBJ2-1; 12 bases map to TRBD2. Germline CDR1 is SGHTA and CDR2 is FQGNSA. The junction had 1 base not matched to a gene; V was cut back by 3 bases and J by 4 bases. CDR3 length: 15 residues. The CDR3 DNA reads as TGTGCCAGCAGCTTTGGACTAGCGGGGTACAATGAGCAGTTCTTC. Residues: CASSFGLAGYNEQFF.

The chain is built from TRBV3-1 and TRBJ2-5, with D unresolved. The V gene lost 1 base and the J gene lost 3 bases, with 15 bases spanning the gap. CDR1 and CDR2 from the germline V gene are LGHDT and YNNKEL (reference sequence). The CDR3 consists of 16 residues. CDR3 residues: CASSQGDTWGEETQYF. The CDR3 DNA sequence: TGTGCCAGCAGCCAAGGTGATACTTGGGGTGAAGAGACCCAGTACTTC.

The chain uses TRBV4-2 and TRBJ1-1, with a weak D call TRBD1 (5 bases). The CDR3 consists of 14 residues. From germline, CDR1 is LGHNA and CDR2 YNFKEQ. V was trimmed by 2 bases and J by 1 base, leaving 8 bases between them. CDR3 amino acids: CASSQFTGNTEAFF. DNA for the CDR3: TGTGCCAGCAGCCAATTTACAGGGAACACTGAAGCTTTCTTT.

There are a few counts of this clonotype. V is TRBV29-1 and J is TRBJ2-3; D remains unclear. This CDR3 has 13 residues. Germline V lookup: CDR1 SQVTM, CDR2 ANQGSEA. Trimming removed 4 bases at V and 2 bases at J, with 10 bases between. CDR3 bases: TGCAGCGTTGTCACGGGTTCCACAGATACGCAGTATTTT. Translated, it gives CSVVTGSTDTQYF.

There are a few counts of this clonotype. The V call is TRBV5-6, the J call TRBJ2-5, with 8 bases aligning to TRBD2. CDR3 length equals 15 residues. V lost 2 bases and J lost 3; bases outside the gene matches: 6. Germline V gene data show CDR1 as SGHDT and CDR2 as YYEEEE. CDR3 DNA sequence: TGTGCCAGCAGCTTACTAGCGGATCAGGAAGAGACCCAGTACTTC. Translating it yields CASSLLADQEETQYF.

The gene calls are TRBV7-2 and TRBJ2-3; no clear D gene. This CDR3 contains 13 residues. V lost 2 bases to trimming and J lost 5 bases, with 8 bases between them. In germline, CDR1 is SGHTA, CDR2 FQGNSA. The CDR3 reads CASSLTPQDTQYF. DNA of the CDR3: TGTGCCAGCAGCTTAACTCCCCAAGATACGCAGTATTTT.

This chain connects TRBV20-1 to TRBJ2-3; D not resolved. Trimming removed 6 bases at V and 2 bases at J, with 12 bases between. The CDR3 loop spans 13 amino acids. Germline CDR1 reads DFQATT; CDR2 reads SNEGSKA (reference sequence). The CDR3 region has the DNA TGCAGTGCCCCCCCGCGCCACACAGATACGCAGTATTTT. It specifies CSAPPRHTDTQYF.

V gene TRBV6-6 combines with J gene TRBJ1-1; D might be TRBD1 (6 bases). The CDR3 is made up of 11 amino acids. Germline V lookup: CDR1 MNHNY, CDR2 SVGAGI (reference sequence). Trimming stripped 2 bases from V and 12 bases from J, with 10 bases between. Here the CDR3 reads CASSYGGDTFF. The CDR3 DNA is TGTGCCAGCAGTTACGGAGGGGACACTTTCTTT.

CDR3 sequence: CASSPYPGANVLTF. The CDR3 DNA sequence: TGTGCCAGCAGCCCCTATCCGGGGGCCAACGTCCTGACTTTC. The chain employs TRBV14 and TRBJ2-6; no clear D. CDR3 length: 14 amino acids. The V and J ends lost 4 bases and 4 bases respectively, with 8 bases between them. In germline, CDR1 is SGHDN, CDR2 FVKESK.

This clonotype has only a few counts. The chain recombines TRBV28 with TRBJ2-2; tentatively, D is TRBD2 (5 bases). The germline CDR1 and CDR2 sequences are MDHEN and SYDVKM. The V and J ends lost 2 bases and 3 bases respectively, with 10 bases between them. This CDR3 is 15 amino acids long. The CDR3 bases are TGTGCCAGCAGTTTAGAGGACTCCCACACCGGGGAGCTGTTTTTT. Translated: CASSLEDSHTGELFF.

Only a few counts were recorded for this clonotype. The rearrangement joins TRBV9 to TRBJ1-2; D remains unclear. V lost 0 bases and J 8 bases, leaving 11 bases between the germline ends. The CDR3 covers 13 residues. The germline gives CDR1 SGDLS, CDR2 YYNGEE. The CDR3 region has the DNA TGTGCCAGCAGCGTAGGGCCCATGGAAGGCTACACCTTC. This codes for CASSVGPMEGYTF.

CDR3 nucleotide sequence: TGTGCCAGCAGCGGACAGTACTCCTACGAGCAGTACTTC. Translated, it gives CASSGQYSYEQYF. This rearrangement joins TRBV2 to TRBJ2-7, with D maybe TRBD1 (6 bases). Trimming cost V 6 bases and J 0 bases, with 9 bases left between them. The CDR3 consists of 13 residues. CDR1 is SNHLY and CDR2 is FYNNEI in the germline V gene.

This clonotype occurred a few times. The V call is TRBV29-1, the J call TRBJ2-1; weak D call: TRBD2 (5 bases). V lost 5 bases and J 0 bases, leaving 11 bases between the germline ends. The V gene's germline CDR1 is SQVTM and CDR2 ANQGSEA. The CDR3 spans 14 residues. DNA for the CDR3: TGCAGCGTTAGTCGGGGAAGCTCCTACAATGAGCAGTTCTTC. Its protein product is CSVSRGSSYNEQFF.

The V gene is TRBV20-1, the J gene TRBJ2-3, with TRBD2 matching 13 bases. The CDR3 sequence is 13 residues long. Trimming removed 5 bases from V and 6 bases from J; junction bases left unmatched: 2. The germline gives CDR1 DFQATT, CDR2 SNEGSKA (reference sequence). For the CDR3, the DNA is TGCAGTGCTGGGACTAGCGGGGTGGATACGCAGTATTTT. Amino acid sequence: CSAGTSGVDTQYF.

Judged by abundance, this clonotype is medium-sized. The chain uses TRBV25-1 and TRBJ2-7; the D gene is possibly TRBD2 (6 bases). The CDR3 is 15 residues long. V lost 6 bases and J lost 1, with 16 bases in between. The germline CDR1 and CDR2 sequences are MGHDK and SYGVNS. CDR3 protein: CASSPGEHWSYEQYF. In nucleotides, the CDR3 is TGTGCCAGCAGCCCGGGGGAGCATTGGTCCTACGAGCAGTACTTC.

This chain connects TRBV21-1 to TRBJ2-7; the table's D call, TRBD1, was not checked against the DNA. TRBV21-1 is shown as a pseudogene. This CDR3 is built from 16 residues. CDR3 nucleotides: TGTGCCAATGACAGGCCCGGGACAGGGGGCCGCTACGAGCAGTACTTC. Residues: CANDRPGTGGRYEQYF.

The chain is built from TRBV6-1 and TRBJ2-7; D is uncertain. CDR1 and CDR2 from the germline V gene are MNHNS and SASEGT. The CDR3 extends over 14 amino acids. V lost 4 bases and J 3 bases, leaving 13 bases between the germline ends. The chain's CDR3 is CASSAAANVYEQYF. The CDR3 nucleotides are TGTGCCAGCAGTGCTGCGGCAAACGTCTACGAGCAGTACTTC.

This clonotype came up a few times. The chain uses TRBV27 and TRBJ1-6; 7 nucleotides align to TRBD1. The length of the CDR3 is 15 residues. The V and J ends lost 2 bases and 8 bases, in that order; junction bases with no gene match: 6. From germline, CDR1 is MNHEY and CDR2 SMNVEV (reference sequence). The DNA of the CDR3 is TGTGCCAGCAGTTTAGTCGAGGGGGCGTATTCACCCCTCCACTTT. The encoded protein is CASSLVEGAYSPLHF.

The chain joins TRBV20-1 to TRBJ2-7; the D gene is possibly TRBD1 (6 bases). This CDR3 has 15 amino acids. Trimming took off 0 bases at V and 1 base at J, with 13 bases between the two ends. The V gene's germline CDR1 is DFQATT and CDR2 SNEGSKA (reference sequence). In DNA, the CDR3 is TGCAGTGCTAGAGATCCCCAGGGGTGGTCCTACGAGCAGTACTTC. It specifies CSARDPQGWSYEQYF.

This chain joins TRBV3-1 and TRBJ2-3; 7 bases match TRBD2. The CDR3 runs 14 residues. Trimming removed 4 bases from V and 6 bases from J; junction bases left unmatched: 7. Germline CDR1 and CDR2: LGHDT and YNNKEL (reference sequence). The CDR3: CASSPTSAVDTQYF. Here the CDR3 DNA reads TGTGCCAGCAGCCCAACTAGCGCCGTGGATACGCAGTATTTT.

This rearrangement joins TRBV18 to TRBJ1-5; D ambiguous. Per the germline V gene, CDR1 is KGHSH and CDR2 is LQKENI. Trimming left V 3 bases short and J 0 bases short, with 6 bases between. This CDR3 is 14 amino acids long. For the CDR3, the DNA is TGTGCCAGCTCACCCGGTTTTAGCAATCAGCCCCAGCATTTT. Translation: CASSPGFSNQPQHF.